This TCR beta chain was captured by sequencing in a study of neurological immune-mediated disorders. Study details: In a group of roughly 34 multiple sclerosis patients, roughly 30 had the relapsing-remitting type and 3 had the secondary progressive type. Findings of the study overall: Whereas HTLV-1-associated myelopathy showed the most TCR clonal expansion, multiple sclerosis showed the least, with levels below those of healthy controls. TCR-beta repertoires seemed private in all groups, with no expanded CDR3 amino acid sequences shared. A possible signature appeared as one related-CDR3 cluster, in which phylogenetic grouping placed the repertoires of 18 of 34 multiple sclerosis patients.

Trimming stripped 5 bases from V and 3 bases from J, with 18 bases between. Germline V gene lookup returns CDR1 LGHNA and CDR2 YNFKEQ. The CDR3 totals 16 residues. TCRdb recomputed calls from the 5' RACE reads with MiXCR, one row per CDR3 protein. Here the sample spans about 92,000 distinct CDR3 sequences, roughly 3.2% being singletons. This clonotype was seen ten or more times. Its antigen is not known. The sequencing sample was made of PBMCs. The clonotype was recovered from a woman between 50 and 59 years old with multiple sclerosis. This rearrangement joins TRBV4-2 to TRBJ2-3; a weak D match, TRBD1 (5 bases). The CDR3, as DNA: TGTGCCAGCAGCATCCGCCCCCAGGGTATAACAGATACGCAGTATTTT. Protein sequence: CASSIRPQGITDTQYF.